The TCR beta chain described here comes from a study of cytomegalovirus exposure and HLA in healthy donors. Study-wide points: Indistinguishable V segments, including TRBV6-2 and TRBV6-3, were excluded.

The sample holds a few counts of this clone. What it binds is unknown. 13 Jbeta primers and 60 Vbeta primers were used for the PCR. The protocol was immunoSEQ multiplex PCR, while the TCRdb copy is restricted to in-frame clones and leaves out a portion. The table lists 120,000 or so clones, around three quarters of them singletons. Trimming took off 4 bases at V and 0 bases at J, with 20 bases between the two ends. This CDR3 has 19 amino acids. Per germline, CDR1 SGHRS and CDR2 YFSETQ. This receptor was identified in a young man in good health and CMV-seronegative. The J gene is TRBJ2-6, the V gene TRBV5-1, with D perhaps TRBD2 (6 bases). The sample comprised PBMCs. The CDR3 sequence: CASSPVGAAGFSGANVLTF. The CDR3 coding sequence is TGCGCCAGCAGCCCGGTTGGGGCCGCGGGGTTCTCTGGGGCCAACGTCCTGACTTTC. The full variable domain, with the rest looked up from reference TRBV5-1 and TRBJ2-6, is KAGVTQTPRYLIKTRGQQVTLSCSPISGHRSVSWYQQTPGQGLQFLFEYFSETQRNKGNFPGRFSGRQFSNSRSEMNVSTLELGDSALYLCASSPVGAAGFSGANVLTFGAGSRLTVL.